This T cell receptor beta chain was retrieved from a study of diagnostic markers for celiac disease. This CDR3 region has 11 residues. CDR1 DFQATT and CDR2 SNEGSKA come from the germline V gene (reference sequence). From the reads, TCRdb lists one entry per CDR3 protein and no DNA. The sample includes about 4,000 distinct CDR3 sequences. The rearrangement joins TRBV20-1 to TRBJ1-1. The specimen was either unsorted cells or a sorted T cell fraction (not recorded which). This sequence originates from a human donor. This table probably holds off-target reads from a library built for another chain. CDR3: CSASPNFFAFF.